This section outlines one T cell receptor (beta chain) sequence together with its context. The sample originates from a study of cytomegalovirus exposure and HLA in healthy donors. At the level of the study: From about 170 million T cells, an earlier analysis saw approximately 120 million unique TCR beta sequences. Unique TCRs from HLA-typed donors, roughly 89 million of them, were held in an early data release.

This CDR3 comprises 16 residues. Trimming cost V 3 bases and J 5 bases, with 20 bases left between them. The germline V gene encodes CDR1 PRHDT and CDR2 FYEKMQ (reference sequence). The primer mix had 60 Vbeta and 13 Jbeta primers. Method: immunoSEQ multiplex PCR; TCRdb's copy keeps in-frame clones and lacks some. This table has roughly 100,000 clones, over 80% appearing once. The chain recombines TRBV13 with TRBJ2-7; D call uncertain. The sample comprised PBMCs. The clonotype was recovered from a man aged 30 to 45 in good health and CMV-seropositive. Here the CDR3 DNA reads TGTGCCAGCAGCTTTGAGTCAGCGAGAGGATTCGACGAGCAGTACTTC. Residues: CASSFESARGFDEQYF.